The clone carrying this T cell receptor beta chain was counted a single time. Its target is not known. The data originate from a study of vaccination and CD4 T cells after COVID-19. Overall study: The post-COVID samples were taken a median roughly 94 days after diagnosis, anywhere from 35 to 161. Overlapping spike pools from SARS-CoV-2 and HCoV-NL63, HCoV-OC43 and HCoV-229E served as culture stimuli. Whole-study findings and limits: The researchers studied relatively few convalescent patients and omitted early post-infection timepoints.

This CDR3 has 16 residues. Germline V lookup: CDR1 LNHDA, CDR2 SQIVND (reference sequence). V dropped 3 bases and J dropped 2; count of bases not matched to a gene: 4. Cultured CD4+ T-cell DNA underwent Oncomine TCR Beta short-read sequencing. MiXCR, run by TCRdb on the PCR reads, gives a single entry per CDR3 protein. The table lists approximately 14,000 distinct CDR3 sequences, roughly 61% of them singletons. Treatment reported: roughly ten-day PBMC culture with coronavirus spike peptide pools or control peptides (ViraFEST assay). ViraFEST used peptide pools to expand antigen-specific T cells before TCR sequencing.

The clonotype was recovered from a human donor who had recovered from COVID-19. Material: CD4+ T cells from blood, cultured in vitro. The chain carries TRBV19 and TRBJ2-3, with 11 positions matching TRBD2. CDR3 nucleotide sequence: TGTGCCAGTAGTATCTTAGCGGGAGGGCACACAGATACGCAGTATTTT. This gives the protein CASSILAGGHTDTQYF. Together with reference TRBV19 and TRBJ2-3, the CDR3 gives the full variable domain: DGGITQSPKYLFRKEGQNVTLSCEQNLNHDAMYWYRQDPGQGLRLIYYSQIVNDFQKGDIAEGYSVSREKKESFPLTVTSAQKNPTAFYLCASSILAGGHTDTQYFGPGTRLTVL.